This T cell receptor beta chain came from a study of T cell responses to AZD1222 COVID-19 vaccine. Clones were sequenced by immunoSEQ multiplex PCR, and TCRdb holds only the in-frame ones, with some missing. The sample has about 110,000 clones; roughly nine tenths are singletons. The study's findings and limits: Two AZD1222 doses significantly raised spike-specific TCR breadth and depth over controls. Mapped onto spike, vaccine-associated CD4 TCRs spanned it and were dominant at 160-218 and 743-854. The number of AZD1222 recipients seropositive at baseline was only 6 or 7.

Trimming removed 5 bases at V and 8 bases at J, with 15 bases between. Germline V gene sequence: CDR1 MNHEY, CDR2 SVGAGI. CDR3 length: 13 residues. This clone was counted a few times. The antigen is unknown. Source: peripheral blood, taken on day 0 of MenACWY control vaccination. This chain uses TRBV6-5 with TRBJ1-2; D possibly corresponds to TRBD1 (5 bases). The source of this sequence is an adult in good health. The CDR3 spells CASSPVYPGGYTF. In DNA, the CDR3 is TGTGCCAGCAGTCCGGTCTACCCAGGGGGCTACACCTTC.